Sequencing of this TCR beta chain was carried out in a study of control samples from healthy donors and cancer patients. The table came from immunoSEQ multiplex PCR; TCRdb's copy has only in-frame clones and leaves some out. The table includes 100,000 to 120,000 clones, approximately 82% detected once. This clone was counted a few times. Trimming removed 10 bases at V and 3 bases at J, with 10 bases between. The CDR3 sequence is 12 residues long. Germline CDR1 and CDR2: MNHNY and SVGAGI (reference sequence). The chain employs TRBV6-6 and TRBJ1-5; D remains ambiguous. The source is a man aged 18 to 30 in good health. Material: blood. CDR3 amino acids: CATNRYNQPQHF. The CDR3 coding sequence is TGTGCCACCAATCGATACAATCAGCCCCAGCATTTT.